This T cell receptor beta chain was observed in a study of T cell responses to AZD1222 COVID-19 vaccine. Overall study: Second-dose schedules of about 4 or about 12 weeks were combined. Study-wide results and caveats: Every sample of the repertoires postdated the peak T cell response. Donors were chiefly white British, with a greater number of females, and clonal diversity was perhaps underestimated. Two AZD1222 doses significantly raised spike-specific TCR breadth and depth over controls.

Clones were read by immunoSEQ multiplex PCR, and TCRdb kept only the in-frame ones, dropping some. Of about 140,000 clones listed, over 65% are singletons. Comment on this clone: No antigen is known for it.

V shed 4 bases and J shed 3 bases, with 19 bases lying between them. Germline V gene sequence: CDR1 MNHEY, CDR2 SMNVEV (reference sequence). The CDR3 runs to 16 residues. Material: peripheral blood, obtained on day 0 of AZD1222 vaccination. The rearrangement uses TRBV27 and TRBJ2-7; TRBD1 is a possible D gene (5 bases). This receptor was taken from an adult in good health. CDR3 DNA: TGTGCCAGCAGTTCGCCAGGGCCAAGGGGTCACTACGAGCAGTACTTC. Amino acid sequence: CASSSPGPRGHYEQYF.